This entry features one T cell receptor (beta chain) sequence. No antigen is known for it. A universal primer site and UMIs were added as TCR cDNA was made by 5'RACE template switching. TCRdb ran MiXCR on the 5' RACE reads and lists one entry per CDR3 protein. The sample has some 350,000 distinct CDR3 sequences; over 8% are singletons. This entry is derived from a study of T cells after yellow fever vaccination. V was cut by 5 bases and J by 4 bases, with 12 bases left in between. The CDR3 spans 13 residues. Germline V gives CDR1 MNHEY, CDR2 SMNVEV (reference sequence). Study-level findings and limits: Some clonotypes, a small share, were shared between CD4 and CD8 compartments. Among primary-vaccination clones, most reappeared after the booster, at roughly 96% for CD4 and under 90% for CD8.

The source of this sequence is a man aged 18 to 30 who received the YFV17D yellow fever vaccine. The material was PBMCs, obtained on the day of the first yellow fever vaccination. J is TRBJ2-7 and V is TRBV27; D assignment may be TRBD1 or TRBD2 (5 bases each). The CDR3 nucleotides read TGTGCCAGCAGTCACCGGGACGGGTACGAGCAGTACTTC. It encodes CASSHRDGYEQYF.